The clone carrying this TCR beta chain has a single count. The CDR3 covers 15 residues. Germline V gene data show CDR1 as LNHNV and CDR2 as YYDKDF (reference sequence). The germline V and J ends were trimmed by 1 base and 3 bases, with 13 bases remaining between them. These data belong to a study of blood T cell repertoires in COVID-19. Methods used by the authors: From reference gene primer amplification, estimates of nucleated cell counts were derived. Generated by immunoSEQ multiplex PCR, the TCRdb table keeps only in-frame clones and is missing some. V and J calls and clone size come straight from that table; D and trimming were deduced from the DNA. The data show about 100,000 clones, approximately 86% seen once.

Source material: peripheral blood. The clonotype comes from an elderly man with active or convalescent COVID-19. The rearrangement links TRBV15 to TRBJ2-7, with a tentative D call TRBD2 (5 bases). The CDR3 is CATSRGDYNFYEQYF. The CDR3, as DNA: TGTGCCACCAGCAGAGGTGACTACAATTTCTACGAGCAGTACTTC.